These T cell receptor beta chains were read from a single sample in a study of blood T cell repertoires in COVID-19. Clones were sequenced by immunoSEQ multiplex PCR, and TCRdb holds only the in-frame ones, with some missing. The sample lists 130,000 or so clones; 84% were seen once. The sequencing sample was made of peripheral blood. Source of these receptors: a woman aged 60-75 years with acute or convalescent COVID-19. Each CDR3 is given with its conserved first and last residue. Size is stated for part of the rows, as once, few or many counts, or as a class when the clone is expanded.

>TRBV15|TRBJ2-1|-
CATSKGGVEQFF
>TRBV5-1|TRBJ2-5|-
CASSIGTGGPEETQYF
>TRBV6-1|TRBJ1-6|-
CASSEALQGRYSPLHF
>TRBV28|TRBJ1-3|-
CASRAGVDGNTIYF
>TRBV15|TRBJ1-4|-
CATSRDPGGIGEKLFF
>TRBV7-9|TRBJ1-4|-
CASSLGQGTEKLFF
>TRBV5-6|TRBJ2-3|-
CASSLAKNSQYF
>TRBV5-4|TRBJ2-1|-
CASSQYNEQFF
>TRBV27|TRBJ2-1|-
CASSFNTYNEQFF
>TRBV3-1/TRBV3-2|TRBJ1-1|-
CASSRLRGMNTEAFF
>TRBV11-3|TRBJ1-6|many
CASSLQGGNSPLHF
>TRBV24-1|TRBJ1-3|-
CATSGSGNTIYF
>TRBV30|TRBJ2-6|-
CAYDSSGANVLTF
>TRBV2|TRBJ2-3|-
CASSEALWRGDIGDTQYF
>TRBV19|TRBJ1-6|-
CASHTTGGSSYNSPLHF
>TRBV19|TRBJ1-1|-
CASTPVTGVSPEAFF
>TRBV6-5|TRBJ1-6|-
CASTRGQGSSPLHF
>TRBV3-1/TRBV3-2|TRBJ1-5|-
CASSQDGTGRDQPQHF
>TRBV24-1|TRBJ1-2|once
CATSDPARGDGYTF
>TRBV4-1|TRBJ1-3|-
CASSQDRGGYSGNTIYF
>TRBV28|TRBJ1-2|-
CASTPARGLKDYGYTF
>TRBV24-1|TRBJ1-5|-
CATSSGGYDRESNQPQHF
>TRBV14|TRBJ1-2|-
CASSQDTGTYGYTF
>TRBV19|TRBJ1-1|-
CASSIEEGPAFF
>TRBV2|TRBJ1-5|-
CASSAGQPQHF
>TRBV24-1|TRBJ1-2|-
CATSATGQGLNYGYTF
>TRBV30|TRBJ1-2|-
CAWSTEGWGYTF
>TRBV2|TRBJ2-5|-
CASSEGQGETQYF
>TRBV6-4|TRBJ1-1|-
CASSDGQGNTEAFF
>TRBV12-3/TRBV12-4|TRBJ1-2|-
CASSMTENYGYTF
>TRBV27|TRBJ1-5|-
CASSFSFQGTNQPQHF
>TRBV4-2|TRBJ1-2|-
CASSQETGTGLNYGYTF
>TRBV13|TRBJ1-2|-
CASSLANYGYTF
>TRBV4-1|TRBJ1-2|-
CASSQDKTGLVGYTF
>TRBV30|TRBJ1-2|once
CAWRQAGANYGYTF
>TRBV6-5|TRBJ2-4|-
CASSPQGSAKNIQYF
>TRBV27|TRBJ1-5|-
CASSLTVPNQPQHF
>TRBV3-1/TRBV3-2|TRBJ1-2|-
CASSQEPGGNGYTF
>TRBV19|TRBJ1-3|-
CASSNAGSGNTIYF
>TRBV18|TRBJ1-1|few
CASSPGVGGTEAFF
>TRBV5-8|TRBJ1-1|-
CASSSETPGAFF
>TRBV2|TRBJ1-5|-
CASRNAVVGEPQHF
>TRBV7-3|TRBJ1-6|many
CASSLQGDNSPLHF
>TRBV6-1|TRBJ1-1|-
CASSEERRVAFF
>TRBV7-2|TRBJ1-5|-
CASSENGQGFYQPQHF
>TRBV7-2|TRBJ2-2|-
CASTPGLVGWVSGELFF
>TRBV19|TRBJ2-4|once
CASSIELPGQGWFGNIQYF
>TRBV18|TRBJ2-1|-
CASSPPDRAQYNEQFF
>TRBV19|TRBJ1-1|-
CASSIRVNTEAFF
>TRBV27|TRBJ2-3|-
CASADRGGTDTQYF
>TRBV19|TRBJ1-5|-
CASSQGYSNQPQHF
>TRBV2|TRBJ1-5|-
CASSRSTGGPQPQHF
>TRBV21-1|TRBJ1-3|-
CASREDGRSGNTIYF
>TRBV6-5|TRBJ1-1|-
CASRGGSNTEAFF
>TRBV6-1|TRBJ2-3|few
CASSERITSGYTDTQYF